Here is one TCR beta chain with its context. The sample is drawn from a study of T cells expressing NK-cell markers. Study at large: The study sequenced eight donors, seven HCMV-seropositive and one seronegative.

CDR1 MNHNS and CDR2 SASEGT come from the germline V gene. CDR3 size: 12 residues. For each CDR3 protein, TCRdb gives one entry from its re-call of the 5' RACE reads, without DNA. This listing includes 400,000 to 450,000 distinct CDR3 sequences. The chain uses TRBV6-1 and TRBJ2-3. This TCR was sampled from a woman aged 18-70 years in good health. The material sequenced was blood T cells: a sorted CD56 or NKG2C T cell subset, CD4+ or CD8+ T cells, or bulk PBMC T cells (not recorded which). The CDR3: CASSEGTDTQYF.